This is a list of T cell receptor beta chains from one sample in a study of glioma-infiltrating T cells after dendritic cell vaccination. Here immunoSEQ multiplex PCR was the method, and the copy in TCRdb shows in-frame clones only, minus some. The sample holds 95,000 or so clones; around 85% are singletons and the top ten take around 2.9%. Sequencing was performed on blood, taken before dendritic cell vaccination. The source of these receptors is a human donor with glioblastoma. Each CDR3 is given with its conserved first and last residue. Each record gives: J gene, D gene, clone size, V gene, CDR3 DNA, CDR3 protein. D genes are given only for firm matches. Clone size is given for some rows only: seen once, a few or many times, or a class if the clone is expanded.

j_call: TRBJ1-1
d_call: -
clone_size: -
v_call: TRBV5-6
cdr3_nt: TGTGCCAGCAGCTTTAGACACGCGGGCACTGAAGCTTTCTTT
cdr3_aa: CASSFRHAGTEAFF

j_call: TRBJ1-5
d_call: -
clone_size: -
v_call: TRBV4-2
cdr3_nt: TGTGCCAGCAGCCAAGATCCACGGAATCAGCCCCAGCATTTT
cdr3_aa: CASSQDPRNQPQHF

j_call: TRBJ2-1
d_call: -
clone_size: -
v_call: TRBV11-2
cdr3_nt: TGTGCCAGCAGCTTAGTTGTTACGGGTTCCTCCTACAATGAGCAGTTCTTC
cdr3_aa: CASSLVVTGSSYNEQFF

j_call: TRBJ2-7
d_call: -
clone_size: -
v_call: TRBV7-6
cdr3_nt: TGTGCCAGCAGCTTAGCGGGGACACCACATGAGCAGTACTTC
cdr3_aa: CASSLAGTPHEQYF

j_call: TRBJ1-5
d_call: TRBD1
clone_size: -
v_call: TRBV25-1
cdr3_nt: TGTGCCAGCAGTGGGACAGGGGCCAATCAGCCCCAGCATTTT
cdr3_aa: CASSGTGANQPQHF

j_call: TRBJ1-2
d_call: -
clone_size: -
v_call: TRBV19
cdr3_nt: TGTGCCAGCAACTACTATGGCTACACCTTC
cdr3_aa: CASNYYGYTF

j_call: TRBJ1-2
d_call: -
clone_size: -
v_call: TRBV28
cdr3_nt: TGTGCCAGCAGTTTGAGGGAGGATGGCTACACCTTC
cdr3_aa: CASSLREDGYTF

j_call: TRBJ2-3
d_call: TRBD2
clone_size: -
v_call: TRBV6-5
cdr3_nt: TGTGCCGCGGGGCTAGCGGACACAGATACGCAGTATTTT
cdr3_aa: CAAGLADTDTQYF

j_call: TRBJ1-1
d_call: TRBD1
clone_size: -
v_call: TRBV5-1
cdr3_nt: TGCGCCAGCGAAACTCAGGGGGGAACTGAAGCTTTCTTT
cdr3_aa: CASETQGGTEAFF

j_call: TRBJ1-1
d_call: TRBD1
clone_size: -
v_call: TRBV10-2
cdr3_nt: TGCGCCAGCAGTGGGACAGGGCCTGAAGCTTTCTTT
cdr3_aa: CASSGTGPEAFF

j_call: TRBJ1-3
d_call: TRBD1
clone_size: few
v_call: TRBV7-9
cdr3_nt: TGTGCCAGCAGTCAGAGGGCCGGGACAGGGCTTTTCTCTGGAAACACCATATATTTT
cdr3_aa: CASSQRAGTGLFSGNTIYF

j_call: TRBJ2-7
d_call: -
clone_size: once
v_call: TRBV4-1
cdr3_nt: TGCGCCAGCAGCCAACGTGGGGGGGCAGTAGCTGTCCACGAGCAGTACTTC
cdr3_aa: CASSQRGGAVAVHEQYF

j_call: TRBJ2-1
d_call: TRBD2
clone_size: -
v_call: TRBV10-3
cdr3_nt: TGTGCCATCAGTCCAGGACTAGCGGCCTACAATGAGCAGTTCTTC
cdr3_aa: CAISPGLAAYNEQFF

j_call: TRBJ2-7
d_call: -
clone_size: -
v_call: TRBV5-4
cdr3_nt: TGTGCCAGCAGTTTAGGGGTCTACGAGCAGTACTTC
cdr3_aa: CASSLGVYEQYF

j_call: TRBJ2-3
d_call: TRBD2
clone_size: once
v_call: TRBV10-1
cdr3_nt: TGCGCCAGCAGTGAGTCGGGTCCGGGGGGACGCGCAGATACGCAGTATTTT
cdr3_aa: CASSESGPGGRADTQYF

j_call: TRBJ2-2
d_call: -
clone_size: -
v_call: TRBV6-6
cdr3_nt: TGTGCCAGCAGTTCCCATAGCGACACCGGGGAGCTGTTTTTT
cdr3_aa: CASSSHSDTGELFF

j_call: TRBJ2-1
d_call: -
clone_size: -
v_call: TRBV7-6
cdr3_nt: TGTGCCAGCAGCTTAGCGGGCCCGAGCGGCTCCTACAATGAGCAGTTCTTC
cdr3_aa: CASSLAGPSGSYNEQFF

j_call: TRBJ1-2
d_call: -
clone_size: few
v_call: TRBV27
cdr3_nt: TGTGCCAGCAGTTTAAGGGGTTCCTTCTATGGCTACACCTTC
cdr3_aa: CASSLRGSFYGYTF

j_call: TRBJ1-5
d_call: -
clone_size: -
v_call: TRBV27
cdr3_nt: TGTGCCAGCAGTTCCAGGGATGAGGATCAGCCCCAGCATTTT
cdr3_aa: CASSSRDEDQPQHF

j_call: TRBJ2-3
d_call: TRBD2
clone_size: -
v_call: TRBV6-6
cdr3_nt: TGTGCCAGCAGACCGGGACTAGCGGGCGCAGATACGCAGTATTTT
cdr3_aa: CASRPGLAGADTQYF

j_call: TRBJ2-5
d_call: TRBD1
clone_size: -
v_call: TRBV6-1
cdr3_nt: TGTGCCAGCAGAAGGGACAGTGGAGCTCTTTGGGCCCAGTACTTC
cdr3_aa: CASRRDSGALWAQYF

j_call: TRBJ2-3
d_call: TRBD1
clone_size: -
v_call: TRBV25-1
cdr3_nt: TGTGCCAGCAGCGAAGGACAGGGCCGCACAGATACGCAGTATTTT
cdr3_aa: CASSEGQGRTDTQYF

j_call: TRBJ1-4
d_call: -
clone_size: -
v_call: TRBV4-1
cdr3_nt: TGCGCCAGCAGGCAGACCGAGGCCCCCCTCCGGGATGAAAAACTGTTTTTT
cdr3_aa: CASRQTEAPLRDEKLFF

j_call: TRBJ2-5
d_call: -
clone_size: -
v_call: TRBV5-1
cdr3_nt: TGCGCCAGCAGCTTCAGCGGATTGCGTCAAGAGACCCAGTACTTC
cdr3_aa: CASSFSGLRQETQYF

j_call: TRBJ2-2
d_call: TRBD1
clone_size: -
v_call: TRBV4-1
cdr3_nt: TGCGCCAGCAGCCAGCTTACAGGGGAATCGGGGGAGCTGTTTTTT
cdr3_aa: CASSQLTGESGELFF

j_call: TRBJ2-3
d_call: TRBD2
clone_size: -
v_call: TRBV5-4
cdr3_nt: TGTGCCAGCAGCTTGGTTTCTAGCGGGACGATCACAGATACGCAGTATTTT
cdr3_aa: CASSLVSSGTITDTQYF

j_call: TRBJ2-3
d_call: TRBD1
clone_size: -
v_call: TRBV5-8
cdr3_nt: TGTGCCAGCAGCTTTCGAGGGACAGGGATTCGCACAGATACGCAGTATTTT
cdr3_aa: CASSFRGTGIRTDTQYF

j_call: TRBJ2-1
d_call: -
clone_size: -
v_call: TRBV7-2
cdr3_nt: TGTGCCAGCAGCTTAGCGGCGGGCTACAATGAGCAGTTCTTC
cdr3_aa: CASSLAAGYNEQFF

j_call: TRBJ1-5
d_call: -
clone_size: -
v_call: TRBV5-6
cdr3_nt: TGTGCCAGCAGCTTAAGTAGCCAGTCTCCTCAGCCCCAGCATTTT
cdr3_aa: CASSLSSQSPQPQHF

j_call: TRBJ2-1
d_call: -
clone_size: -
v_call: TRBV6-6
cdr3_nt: TGTGCCAGCAGTTACCAGGACAGCGAGCAGTTCTTC
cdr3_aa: CASSYQDSEQFF

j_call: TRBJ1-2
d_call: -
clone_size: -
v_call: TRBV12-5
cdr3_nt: TGTGCTAGTGGTCCTACAGGGCCCAACTATGGCTACACCTTC
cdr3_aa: CASGPTGPNYGYTF

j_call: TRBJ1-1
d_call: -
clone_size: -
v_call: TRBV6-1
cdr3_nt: TGTGCCAGCACCAAACACGTGAACACTGAAGCTTTCTTT
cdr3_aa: CASTKHVNTEAFF

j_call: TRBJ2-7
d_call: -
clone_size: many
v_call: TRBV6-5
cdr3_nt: TGTGCCAGCAGTCGCGACGGACAGTTCTACGAGCAGTACTTC
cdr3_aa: CASSRDGQFYEQYF

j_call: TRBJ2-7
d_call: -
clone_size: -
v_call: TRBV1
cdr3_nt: TGCACCAGCAGCCAACTAAACCGGGACTTGGGCTCCTACGAGCAGTACTTC
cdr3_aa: CTSSQLNRDLGSYEQYF

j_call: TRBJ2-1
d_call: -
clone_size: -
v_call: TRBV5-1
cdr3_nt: TGCGCCAGCAGCGTACAGGGAGCAACCTACAATGAGCAGTTCTTC
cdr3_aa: CASSVQGATYNEQFF

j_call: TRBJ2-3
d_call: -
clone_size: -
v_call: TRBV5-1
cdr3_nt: TGCGCCAGCAGCTTGGATGGTAGCCCTAGCACAGATACGCAGTATTTT
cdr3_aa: CASSLDGSPSTDTQYF

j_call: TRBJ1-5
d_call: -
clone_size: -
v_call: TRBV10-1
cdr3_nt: TGCGCCAGCAGTGAAACAGGACGACAGCCCCAGCATTTT
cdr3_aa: CASSETGRQPQHF

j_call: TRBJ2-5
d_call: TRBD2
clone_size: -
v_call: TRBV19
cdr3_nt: TGTGCCAGCCGACTAGCGGGACAAGAGACCCAGTACTTC
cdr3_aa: CASRLAGQETQYF

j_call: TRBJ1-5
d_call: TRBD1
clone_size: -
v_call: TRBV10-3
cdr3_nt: TGTGCCATCAGTGAGTCGAAGCAGGGGGCGAGTCCCCAGCATTTT
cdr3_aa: CAISESKQGASPQHF

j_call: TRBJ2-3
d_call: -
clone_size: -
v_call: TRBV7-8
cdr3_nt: TGTGCCAGCAGCATCTGGACTGGAAGCACAGATACGCAGTATTTT
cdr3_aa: CASSIWTGSTDTQYF